The 10 T cell receptor beta chains presented below share a single source sample, sequenced in a study of cytomegalovirus exposure and HLA in healthy donors (dated by TCRdb to 2017 to 2019). The method behind the library was the immunoSEQ multiplex PCR assay. For the multiplex PCR, a mixture combining 60 forward primers for TCR Vbeta segments and 13 reverse primers for TCR Jbeta segments was used. This immuneACCESS table, as held by TCRdb, lists in-frame sequences with V and J called but not all clones. Of the missing ones, under half trace to an unresolved V gene in checked studies; the others have no known cause. The sample profile shows 100,000 or so clones; around four fifths of them were found once. Around 2.6% of the sample comes from the top ten. The sample consisted of PBMCs. The receptor set was obtained from a man aged 35 to 55 in good health and CMV-seronegative.

This clone appeared a few times. This chain joins TRBV5-1 and TRBJ1-4, with a possible D match to TRBD1 (6 bases). Germline CDR1 is SGHRS and CDR2 is YFSETQ. There are 15 residues in the CDR3. V was cut by 2 bases and J by 3 bases, with 11 bases left in between. For the CDR3, the DNA is TGCGCCAGCAGCTTATATGGACAGCCTAATGAAAAACTGTTTTTT. Translating it yields CASSLYGQPNEKLFF.

The chain links TRBV11-3 to TRBJ2-7, with TRBD1 identical over 7 bases. Germline loops: CDR1 SGHNT, CDR2 YENEEA. The CDR3 extends over 17 amino acids. The ends lost 2 bases at V and 0 bases at J; junction bases unmatched: 10. CDR3 region: CASSLTRDSHGSYEQYF. CDR3 in DNA: TGTGCCAGCAGCTTAACCCGGGACAGCCACGGCTCCTACGAGCAGTACTTC.

The genes are TRBV9 and TRBJ2-2; possibly TRBD1 for D (5 bases). The CDR3 contains 14 residues. The germline V gene encodes CDR1 SGDLS and CDR2 YYNGEE. V gave up 0 bases and J gave up 5 bases, with 8 bases separating them. The CDR3 nucleotides read TGTGCCAGCAGCGTAGGGGGCCGGACCGGGGAGCTGTTTTTT. This gives the protein CASSVGGRTGELFF.

The chain joins TRBV18 to TRBJ1-1, with D hard to call. The CDR3 is made up of 15 amino acids. Germline V gene sequence: CDR1 KGHSH, CDR2 LQKENI. V lost 3 bases and J lost 3, with 14 bases in between. The DNA for the CDR3 is TGTGCCAGCTCACCGACTGGACTTCAGGACACTGAAGCTTTCTTT. Protein: CASSPTGLQDTEAFF.

This clone was counted a single time. This sequence joins TRBV5-3 and TRBJ2-2, with 9 bases identical to TRBD2. TRBV5-3 is classed as an ORF, of uncertain function. Trimming took 4 bases from V and 6 from J; bases not matched to a gene: 7. The CDR3 is made up of 15 amino acids. CDR3 amino acids: CARSPGLARAGELFF. CDR3 DNA sequence: TGTGCCAGAAGCCCTGGACTAGCGAGGGCCGGGGAGCTGTTTTTT.

V gene TRBV5-1 combines with J gene TRBJ2-3, with 11 bases matching TRBD2. The trim removed 5 bases at V and 6 bases at J, leaving 8 bases unmatched. This CDR3 is 15 amino acids long. CDR1 is SGHRS and CDR2 is YFSETQ in the germline V gene. Here the CDR3 reads CASRLAGGPADTQYF. The DNA for the CDR3 is TGCGCCAGCAGATTAGCGGGGGGGCCTGCGGATACGCAGTATTTT. Variable domain in full (rest from reference TRBV5-1 and TRBJ2-3): KAGVTQTPRYLIKTRGQQVTLSCSPISGHRSVSWYQQTPGQGLQFLFEYFSETQRNKGNFPGRFSGRQFSNSRSEMNVSTLELGDSALYLCASRLAGGPADTQYFGPGTRLTVL.

This clone turned up a few times. The sample carries other DNA sequences with the same CDR3. The chain joins TRBV11-2 to TRBJ2-7, with 8 positions matching TRBD1. The germline V gene encodes CDR1 SGHAT and CDR2 FQNNGV. V was pared by 0 bases and J by 2 bases, with 3 bases of the junction left unmatched. The CDR3 loop spans 15 amino acids. CDR3 amino acids: CASSLDLGQAYEQYF. CDR3 sequence (DNA): TGTGCCAGCAGCTTAGATTTGGGACAGGCCTACGAGCAGTACTTC.

This chain links TRBV2 with TRBJ2-5, with a tentative D call TRBD2 (5 bases). The CDR3 covers 15 residues. CDR1 is SNHLY, CDR2 FYNNEI, per germline. Between the trimmed V and J ends, which lost 1 base and 1 base, there was a span of 10 bases. In nucleotides, the CDR3 is TGTGCCAGCAGTGAAGATCCGGGGTCCCAAGAGACCCAGTACTTC. Protein sequence: CASSEDPGSQETQYF.

This chain joins TRBV5-4 and TRBJ2-7; a possible D gene is TRBD1 (5 bases). V was clipped by 2 bases and J by 2 bases, with 26 bases between them. Germline values: CDR1 SGHNT, CDR2 YYREEE (reference sequence). This CDR3 is 19 amino acids long. CDR3 amino acids: CASSLKSQGRWGFPYEQYF. The CDR3 DNA is TGTGCCAGCAGCTTAAAGTCCCAGGGTCGGTGGGGTTTCCCCTACGAGCAGTACTTC.

The J gene is TRBJ2-5, the V gene TRBV4-1; D is undetermined. Looked up from germline, CDR1 is MGHRA and CDR2 is YSYEKL. With 4 bases removed from V and 2 bases from J, the gap between germline ends came to 11 bases. The CDR3 consists of 14 residues. The chain's CDR3 is CASSPPYGQETQYF. CDR3 DNA: TGCGCCAGCAGCCCTCCCTACGGGCAAGAGACCCAGTACTTC.